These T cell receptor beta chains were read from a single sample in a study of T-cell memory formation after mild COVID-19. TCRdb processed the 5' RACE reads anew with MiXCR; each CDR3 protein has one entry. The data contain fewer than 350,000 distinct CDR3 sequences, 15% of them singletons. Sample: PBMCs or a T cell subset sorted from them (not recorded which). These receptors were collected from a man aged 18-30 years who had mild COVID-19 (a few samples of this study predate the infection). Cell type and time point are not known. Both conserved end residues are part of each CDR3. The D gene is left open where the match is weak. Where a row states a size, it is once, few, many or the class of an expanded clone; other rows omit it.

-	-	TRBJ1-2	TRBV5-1	TGCGCCAGCAGCTCCTACAGAGATGGCTACACCTTC	CASSSYRDGYTF
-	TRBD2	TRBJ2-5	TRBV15	TGTGCCACCAGCAGAGTCGGGGGGTGGGAGACCCAGTACTTC	CATSRVGGWETQYF
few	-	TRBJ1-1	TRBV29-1	TGCAGCGTCTCGAACAGGGTCGGCTCTGAAGCTTTCTTT	CSVSNRVGSEAFF
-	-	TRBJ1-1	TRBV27	TGTGCCAGCAGTGCCCCCGGGGGCTACACTGAAGCTTTCTTT	CASSAPGGYTEAFF
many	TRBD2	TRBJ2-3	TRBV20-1	TGCAGTGCTGGGACTAGCGGGGGGGCGGGGACAGATACGCAGTATTTT	CSAGTSGGAGTDTQYF
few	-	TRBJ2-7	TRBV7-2	TGTGCCAGCAGCTTAAGGATCCCCGGCGAGCAGTACTTC	CASSLRIPGEQYF
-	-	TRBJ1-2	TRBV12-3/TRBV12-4	TGTGCCAGCAGTTTTTGGTTAGCGGCCCAAAACTATGGCTACACCTTC	CASSFWLAAQNYGYTF
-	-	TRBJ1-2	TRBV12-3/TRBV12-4	TGTGCCAGCAGTTTAGCGGATGGGGACTACACCTTC	CASSLADGDYTF
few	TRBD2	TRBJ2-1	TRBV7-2	TGTGCCAGCAGCTTTTTCGCTAGCGGATACAATGAGCAGTTCTTC	CASSFFASGYNEQFF
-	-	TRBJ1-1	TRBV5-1	TGCGCCAGCAGCTTGAAGGTCTCCCTCGGGAACACTGAAGCTTTCTTT	CASSLKVSLGNTEAFF
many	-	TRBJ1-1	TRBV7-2	TGTGCCAGCAGCCTAAGTGCGGTCCCGGGGGCTTTCTTT	CASSLSAVPGAFF
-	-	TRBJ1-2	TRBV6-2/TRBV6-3	TGTGCCAGCAGTTCCTTCACCCAGGGAAACTATGGCTACACCTTC	CASSSFTQGNYGYTF
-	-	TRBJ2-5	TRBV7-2	TGTGCCAGCAGCTACCGACACCAAGAGACCCAGTACTTC	CASSYRHQETQYF
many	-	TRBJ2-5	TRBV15	TGTGCCACCAGCAGAGGCTCGGGACTCCCGCAAGAGACCCAGTACTTC	CATSRGSGLPQETQYF
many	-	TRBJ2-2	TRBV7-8	TGTGCCAGCAGCTTAAGGGGCCCCGGGGAGCTGTTTTTT	CASSLRGPGELFF
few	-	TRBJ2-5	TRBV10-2	TGCGCCAGCAGTGGACATGGGAGCGGTGAAGAGACCCAGTACTTC	CASSGHGSGEETQYF
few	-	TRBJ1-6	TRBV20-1	TGCAGTGCTGGCACAGGACGCTCCTATAATTCACCCCTCCACTTT	CSAGTGRSYNSPLHF
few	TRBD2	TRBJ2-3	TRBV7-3	TGTGCCAGCAGCCTAGGGACTAGCGGGGGCCTGGGAGATACGCAGTATTTT	CASSLGTSGGLGDTQYF
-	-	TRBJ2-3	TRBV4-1	TGCGCCAGCAGCCAACAAAGTCGAGATACGCAGTATTTT	CASSQQSRDTQYF
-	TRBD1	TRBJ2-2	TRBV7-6	TGTGCCAGCAGCCCATTCACAGGGGGCGGGAACACCGGGGAGCTGTTTTTT	CASSPFTGGGNTGELFF
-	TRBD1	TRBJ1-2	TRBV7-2	TGTGCCAGCAGCTTACCCCGGGACAGGGGAGCCTATGGCTACACCTTC	CASSLPRDRGAYGYTF
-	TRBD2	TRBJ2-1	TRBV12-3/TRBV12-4	TGTGCCAGCAGATCTAGCGGGGGGCTTTACAATGAGCAGTTCTTC	CASRSSGGLYNEQFF
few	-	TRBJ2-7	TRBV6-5	TGTGCCAGCAGTTACGACAGTTCCTCCTACGAGCAGTACTTC	CASSYDSSSYEQYF
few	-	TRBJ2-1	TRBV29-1	TGCAGCGTTGAAGGGGCTAGCAATGAGCAGTTCTTC	CSVEGASNEQFF
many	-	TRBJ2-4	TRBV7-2	TGTGCCAGCGCCCTGGGGCCCCTGAAAAACATTCAGTACTTC	CASALGPLKNIQYF
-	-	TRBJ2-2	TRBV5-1	TGCGCCAGCAGCACAGGAGTTCCGAACACCGGGGAGCTGTTTTTT	CASSTGVPNTGELFF
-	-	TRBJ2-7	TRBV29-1	TGCAGCGTTAATGGACCGCCCCCCTACGAGCAGTACTTC	CSVNGPPPYEQYF
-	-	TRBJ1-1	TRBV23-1	TGCGCCAGCAACCCGCCGGCTTTCTTT	CASNPPAFF
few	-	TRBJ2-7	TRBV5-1	TGCGCCAGCAGCTTGGGGGAACCCGGGGCCTACGAGCAGTACTTC	CASSLGEPGAYEQYF
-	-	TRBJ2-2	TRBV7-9	TGTGCCAGCACCCACAGGCGTTTTAACACCGGGGAGCTGTTTTTT	CASTHRRFNTGELFF
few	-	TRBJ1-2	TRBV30	TGTGCCTGGAGTACGGGGCGCTCTAGAGGCTACACCTTC	CAWSTGRSRGYTF
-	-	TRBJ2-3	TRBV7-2	TGTGCCAGCAGCGCCGACAGCACAGATACGCAGTATTTT	CASSADSTDTQYF